Listed here are 9 T cell receptor beta chains from one sample, sequenced in a study of T-cell reconstitution after alpha-beta-depleted transplantation in children. This sample's TCRbeta library carried unique molecular identifier barcodes. MiXCR, applied by TCRdb to the PCR reads, yields one record per CDR3 protein. The sample records about 980,000 distinct CDR3 sequences, roughly 31% being singletons. Sample: PBMCs, mostly from graft donor cells, taken 360 days after TCRalphabeta/CD19-depleted stem cell transplant. These TCRs come from a boy younger than two who had a stem cell transplant for SCID, so the T cells may come from the graft donor.

This clonotype came up a few times. This chain connects TRBV20-1 to TRBJ2-1; no definite D call. The germline V gene encodes CDR1 DFQATT and CDR2 SNEGSKA (reference sequence). The CDR3 runs 11 residues. V lost 0 bases to trimming and J lost 5 bases, with 2 bases between them. The CDR3 loop reads CSARDNNEQFF. CDR3 nucleotide sequence: TGCAGTGCTAGAGATAACAATGAGCAGTTCTTC.

The chain uses TRBV4-3 and TRBJ2-3; 9 bases are a match to TRBD2. The germline V gene encodes CDR1 LGHNA and CDR2 YSLEER. This CDR3 is 17 amino acids long. V gave up 0 bases and J gave up 6 bases; unmatched junction bases: 10. CDR3 nucleotide sequence: TGCGCCAGCAGCCAAGAGATTCCGGGACTAGCAGTGGATACGCAGTATTTT. Its translation: CASSQEIPGLAVDTQYF.

The sample holds a few counts of this clonotype. CDR3 coding DNA: TGTGCCAGCAGCCGAAAGCGGGGGGGTCATGGCGAAGACGAGCAGTACTTC. Translated, it gives CASSRKRGGHGEDEQYF. This chain joins TRBV7-9 and TRBJ2-7; 10 bases line up with TRBD2. The CDR3 covers 17 residues. V shed 5 bases and J 5 bases; nucleotides not matched to a gene: 15. The germline CDR1 and CDR2 sequences are SEHNR and FQNEAQ (reference sequence).

This chain connects TRBV5-4 to TRBJ2-3; no firm D call. This CDR3 spans 14 amino acids. Germline V gene lookup returns CDR1 SGHNT and CDR2 YYREEE (reference sequence). V was clipped by 4 bases and J by 0 bases, with 9 bases between them. CDR3 region: CASSPQLSTDTQYF. Here the CDR3 DNA reads TGTGCCAGCAGCCCACAGCTGAGCACAGATACGCAGTATTTT.

This clonotype turned up a few times. This sequence joins TRBV27 and TRBJ2-5; unclear D gene. The germline V gene encodes CDR1 MNHEY and CDR2 SMNVEV (reference sequence). V lost 11 bases and J lost 2, with 9 bases in between. The CDR3 covers 11 residues. The chain's CDR3 is CASASQETQYF. CDR3 DNA sequence: TGTGCCTCCGCTTCTCAAGAGACCCAGTACTTC.

V and J are TRBV5-1 and TRBJ1-4; no firm D call. The CDR3 contains 13 residues. CDR1 SGHRS and CDR2 YFSETQ come from the germline V gene. The ends were cut back, 4 bases at V and 5 bases at J, with 9 bases in the middle. This CDR3 reads CASSVRINEKLFF. The CDR3 coding sequence is TGCGCCAGCAGCGTCCGGATCAATGAAAAACTGTTTTTT.

The chain is built from TRBV6-1 and TRBJ1-2, with 8 bases lining up with TRBD1. CDR3 length: 13 amino acids. Unmatched junction bases numbered 2, after V lost 4 bases and J lost 4 bases. The germline gives CDR1 MNHNS, CDR2 SASEGT. The CDR3 loop is CASSGGQAYGYTF. The DNA of the CDR3 is TGTGCCAGCAGTGGGGGACAGGCCTATGGCTACACCTTC.

The chain uses TRBV11-1 and TRBJ2-1, with a weak D call TRBD2 (7 bases). The length of the CDR3 is 16 residues. Trimming took off 5 bases at V and 1 base at J, with 15 bases between the two ends. Looked up from germline, CDR1 is SGHAT and CDR2 is FQDESV (reference sequence). The CDR3 DNA is TGTGCCAGCAGCCCCCGGCGGGGGCTTTCCTACAATGAGCAGTTCTTC. Translation gives CASSPRRGLSYNEQFF. Looking up the rest from reference TRBV11-1 and TRBJ2-1 gives the full variable domain: EAEVAQSPRYKITEKSQAVAFWCDPISGHATLYWYRQILGQGPELLVQFQDESVVDDSQLPKDRFSAERLKGVDSTLKIQPAELGDSAMYLCASSPRRGLSYNEQFFGPGTRLTVL.

This clonotype was detected only a few times. The rearrangement joins TRBV6-1 to TRBJ1-5; D unresolved. Per germline, CDR1 MNHNS and CDR2 SASEGT. This CDR3 is 15 amino acids long. The ends were cut back, 6 bases at V and 0 bases at J, with 12 bases in the middle. The CDR3 loop reads CASSLRENSNQPQHF. Written as DNA, the CDR3 is TGTGCCAGCAGCCTCAGAGAAAATAGCAATCAGCCCCAGCATTTT.